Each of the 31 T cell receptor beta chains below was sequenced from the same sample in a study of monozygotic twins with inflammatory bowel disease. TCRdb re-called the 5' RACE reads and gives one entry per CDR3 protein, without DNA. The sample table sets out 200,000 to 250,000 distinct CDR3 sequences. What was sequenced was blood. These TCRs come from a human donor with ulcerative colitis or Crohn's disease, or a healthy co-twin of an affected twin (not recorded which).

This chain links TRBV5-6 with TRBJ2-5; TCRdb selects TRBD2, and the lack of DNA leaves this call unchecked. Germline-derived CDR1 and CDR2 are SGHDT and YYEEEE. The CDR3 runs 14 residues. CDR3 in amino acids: CASSLRAGLATQYF.

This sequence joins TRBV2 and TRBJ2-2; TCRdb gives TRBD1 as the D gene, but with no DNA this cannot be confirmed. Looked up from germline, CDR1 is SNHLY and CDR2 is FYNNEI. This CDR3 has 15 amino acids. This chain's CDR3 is CASSYDRGWTGELFF.

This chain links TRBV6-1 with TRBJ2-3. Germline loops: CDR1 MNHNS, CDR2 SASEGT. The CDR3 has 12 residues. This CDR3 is CASSRTADTQNF.

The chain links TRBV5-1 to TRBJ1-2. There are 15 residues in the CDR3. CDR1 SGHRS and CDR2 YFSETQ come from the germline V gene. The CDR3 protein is CASSLASAGGGGYTF.

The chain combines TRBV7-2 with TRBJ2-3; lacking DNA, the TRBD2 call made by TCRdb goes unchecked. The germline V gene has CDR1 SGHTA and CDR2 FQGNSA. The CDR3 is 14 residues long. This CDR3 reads CASSFGLSTDTQYF.

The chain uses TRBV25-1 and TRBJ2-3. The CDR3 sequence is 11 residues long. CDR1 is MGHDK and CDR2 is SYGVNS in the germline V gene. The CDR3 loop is CASSEVDTQYF.

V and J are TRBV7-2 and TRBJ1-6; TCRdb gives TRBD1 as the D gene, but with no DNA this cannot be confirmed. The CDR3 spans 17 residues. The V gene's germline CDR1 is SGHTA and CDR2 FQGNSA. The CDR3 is CASSLKGDIFLPSPLHF.

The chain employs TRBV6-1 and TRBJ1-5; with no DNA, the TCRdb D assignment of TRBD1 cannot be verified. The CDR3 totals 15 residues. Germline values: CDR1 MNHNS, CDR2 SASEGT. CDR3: CASSRQQNSNQPQHF.

The CDR3 protein is CASSYLAGGPDEQFF. This chain uses TRBV5-1 with TRBJ2-1; TCRdb selects TRBD2, and the lack of DNA leaves this call unchecked. Germline CDR1 reads SGHRS; CDR2 reads YFSETQ. This CDR3 is built from 15 residues.

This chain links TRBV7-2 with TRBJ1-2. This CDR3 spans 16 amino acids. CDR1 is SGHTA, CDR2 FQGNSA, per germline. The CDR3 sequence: CASSLGYSSAGGGYTF.

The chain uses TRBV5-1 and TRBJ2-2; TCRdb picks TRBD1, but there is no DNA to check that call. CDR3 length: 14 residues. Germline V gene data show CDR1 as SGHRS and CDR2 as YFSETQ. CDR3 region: CASSRTGSTGELFF. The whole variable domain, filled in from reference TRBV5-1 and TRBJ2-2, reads KAGVTQTPRYLIKTRGQQVTLSCSPISGHRSVSWYQQTPGQGLQFLFEYFSETQRNKGNFPGRFSGRQFSNSRSEMNVSTLELGDSALYLCASSRTGSTGELFFGEGSRLTVL.

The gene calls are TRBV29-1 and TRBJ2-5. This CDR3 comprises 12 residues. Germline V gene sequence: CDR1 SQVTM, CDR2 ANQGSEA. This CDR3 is CSGLGYQETQYF. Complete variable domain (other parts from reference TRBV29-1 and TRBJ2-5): SAVISQKPSRDICQRGTSLTIQCQVDSQVTMMFWYRQQPGQSLTLIATANQGSEATYESGFVIDKFPISRPNLTFSTLTVSNMSPEDSSIYLCSGLGYQETQYFGPGTRLLVL.

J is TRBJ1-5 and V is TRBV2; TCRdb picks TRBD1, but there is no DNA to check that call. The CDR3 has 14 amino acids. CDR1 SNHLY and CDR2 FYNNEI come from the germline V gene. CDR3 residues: CASSSQGKGQPQHF.

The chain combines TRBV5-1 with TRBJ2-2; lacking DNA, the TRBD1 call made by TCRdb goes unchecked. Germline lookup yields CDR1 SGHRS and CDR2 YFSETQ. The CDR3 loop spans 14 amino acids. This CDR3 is CASSWGGDTGELFF.

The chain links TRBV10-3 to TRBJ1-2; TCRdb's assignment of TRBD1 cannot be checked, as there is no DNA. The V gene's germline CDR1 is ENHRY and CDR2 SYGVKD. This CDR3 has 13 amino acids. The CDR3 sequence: CAISGRQGHGYTF.

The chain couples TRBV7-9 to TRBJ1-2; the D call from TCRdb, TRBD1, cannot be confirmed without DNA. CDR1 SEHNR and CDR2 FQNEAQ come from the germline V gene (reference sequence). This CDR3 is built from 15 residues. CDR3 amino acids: CAIHEETGPNYGYTF.

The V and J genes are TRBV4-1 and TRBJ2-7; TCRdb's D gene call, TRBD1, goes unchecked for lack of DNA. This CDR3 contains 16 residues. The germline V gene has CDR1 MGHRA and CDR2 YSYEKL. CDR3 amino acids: CASSQDWGQGSYEQYF.

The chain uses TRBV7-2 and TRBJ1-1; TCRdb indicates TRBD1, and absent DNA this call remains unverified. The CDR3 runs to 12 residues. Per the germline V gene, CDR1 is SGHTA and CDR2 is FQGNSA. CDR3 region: CASTYRGSEAFF.

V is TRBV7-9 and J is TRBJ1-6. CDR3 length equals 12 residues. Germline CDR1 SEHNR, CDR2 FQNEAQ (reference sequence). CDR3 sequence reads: CASSFENSPLHF. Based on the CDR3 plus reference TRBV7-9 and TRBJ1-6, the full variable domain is DTGVSQNPRHKITKRGQNVTFRCDPISEHNRLYWYRQTLGQGPEFLTYFQNEAQLEKSRLLSDRFSAERPKGSFSTLEIQRTEQGDSAMYLCASSFENSPLHFGNGTRLTVT.

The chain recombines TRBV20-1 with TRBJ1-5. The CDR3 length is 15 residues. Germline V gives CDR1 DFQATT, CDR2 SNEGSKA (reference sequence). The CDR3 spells CSASQTGTFNQPQHF.

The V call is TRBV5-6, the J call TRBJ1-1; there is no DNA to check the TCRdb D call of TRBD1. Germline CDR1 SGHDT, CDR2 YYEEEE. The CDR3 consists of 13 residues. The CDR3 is CASSLGLLGGAFF.

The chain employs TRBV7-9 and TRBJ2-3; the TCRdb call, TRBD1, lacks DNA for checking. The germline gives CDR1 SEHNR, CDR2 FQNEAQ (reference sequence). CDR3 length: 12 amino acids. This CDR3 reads CASSLGGQGRYF.

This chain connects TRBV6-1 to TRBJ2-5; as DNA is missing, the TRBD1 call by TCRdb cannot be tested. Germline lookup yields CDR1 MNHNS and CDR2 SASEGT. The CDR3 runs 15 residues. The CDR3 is CASSPGTGEGKTQYF.

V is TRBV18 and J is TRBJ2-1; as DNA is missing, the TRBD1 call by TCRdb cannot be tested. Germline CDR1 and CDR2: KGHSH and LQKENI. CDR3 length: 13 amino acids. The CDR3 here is CASSLTDRAEQFF. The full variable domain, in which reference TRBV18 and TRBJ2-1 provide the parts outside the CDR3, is NAGVMQNPRHLVRRRGQEARLRCSPMKGHSHVYWYRQLPEEGLKFMVYLQKENIIDESGMPKERFSAEFPKEGPSILRIQQVVRGDSAAYFCASSLTDRAEQFFGPGTRLTVL.

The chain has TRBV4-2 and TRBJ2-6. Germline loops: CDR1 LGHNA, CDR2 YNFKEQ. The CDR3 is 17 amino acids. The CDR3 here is CASSQRDRASGANVLTF.

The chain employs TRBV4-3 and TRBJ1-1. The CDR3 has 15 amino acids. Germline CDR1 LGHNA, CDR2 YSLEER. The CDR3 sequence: CASSQDLAGYTEAFF.

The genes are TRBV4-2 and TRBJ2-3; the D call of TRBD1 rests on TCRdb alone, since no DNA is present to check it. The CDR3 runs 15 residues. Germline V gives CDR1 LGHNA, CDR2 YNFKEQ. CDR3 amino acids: CASSQEAAGTDTQYF.

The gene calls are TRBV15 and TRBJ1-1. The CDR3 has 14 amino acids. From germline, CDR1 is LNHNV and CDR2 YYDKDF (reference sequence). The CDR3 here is CATSREGGGFEAFF. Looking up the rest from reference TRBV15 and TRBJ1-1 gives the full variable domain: DAMVIQNPRYQVTQFGKPVTLSCSQTLNHNVMYWYQQKSSQAPKLLFHYYDKDFNNEADTPDNFQSRRPNTSFCFLDIRSPGLGDTAMYLCATSREGGGFEAFFGQGTRLTVV.

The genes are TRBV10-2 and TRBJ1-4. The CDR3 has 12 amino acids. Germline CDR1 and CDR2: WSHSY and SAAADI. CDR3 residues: CASRWQAEKLFF.

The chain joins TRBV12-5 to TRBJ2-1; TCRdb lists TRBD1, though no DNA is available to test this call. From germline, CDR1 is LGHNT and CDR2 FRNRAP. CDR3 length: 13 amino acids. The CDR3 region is CASEAPGTGDKFF.

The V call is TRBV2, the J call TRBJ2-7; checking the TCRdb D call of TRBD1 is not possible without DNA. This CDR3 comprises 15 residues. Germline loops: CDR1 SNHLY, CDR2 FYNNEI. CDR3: CASRGSGQLAYEQYF.